The T cell receptor (beta chain) described here comes from a study of shared T cell receptors in the human thymus. The germline CDR1 and CDR2 sequences are MGHRA and YSYEKL. Deletions cut 0 bases from V and 8 bases from J, with 10 bases between. There are 13 residues in the CDR3. Some clones are missing from TCRdb's copy, which holds only in-frame ones; the method was immunoSEQ multiplex PCR. This table has 700,000 or so clones, approximately 85% appearing once. Separately, the same data were catalogued under a study of human thymus T cells. From that second work: Thymic and blood repertoires seemed to show skewed V and J gene use. In unrelated individuals, thymic repertoires overlapped highly, according to related research.

The chain employs TRBV4-1 and TRBJ1-1; unclear D gene. This sequence was found in a girl in the first two years of life with a congenital heart defect. The sample was thymocytes. The CDR3 DNA is TGCGCCAGCAGCCAAGACAGACAACAGGAAGCTTTCTTT. Encoded protein: CASSQDRQQEAFF.